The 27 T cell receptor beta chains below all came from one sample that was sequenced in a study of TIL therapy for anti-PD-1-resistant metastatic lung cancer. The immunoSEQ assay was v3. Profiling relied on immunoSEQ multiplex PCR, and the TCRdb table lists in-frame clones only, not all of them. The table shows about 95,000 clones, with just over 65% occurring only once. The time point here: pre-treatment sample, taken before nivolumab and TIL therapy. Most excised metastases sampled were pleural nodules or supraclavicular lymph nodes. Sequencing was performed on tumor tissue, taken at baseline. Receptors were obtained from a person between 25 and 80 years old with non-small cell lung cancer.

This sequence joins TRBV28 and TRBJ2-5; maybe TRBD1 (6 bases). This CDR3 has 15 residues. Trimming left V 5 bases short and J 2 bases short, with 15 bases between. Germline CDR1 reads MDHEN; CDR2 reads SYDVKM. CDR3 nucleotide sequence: TGTGCCAGCAGTCCCCGACAGGCCACGCAAGAGACCCAGTACTTC. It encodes CASSPRQATQETQYF.

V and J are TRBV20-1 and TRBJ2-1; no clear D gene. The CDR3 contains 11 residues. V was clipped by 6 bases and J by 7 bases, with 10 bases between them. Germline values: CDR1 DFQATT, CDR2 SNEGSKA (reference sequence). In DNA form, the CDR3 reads TGCAGTGCAGACGCGTGGAATGAGCAGTTCTTC. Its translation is CSADAWNEQFF.

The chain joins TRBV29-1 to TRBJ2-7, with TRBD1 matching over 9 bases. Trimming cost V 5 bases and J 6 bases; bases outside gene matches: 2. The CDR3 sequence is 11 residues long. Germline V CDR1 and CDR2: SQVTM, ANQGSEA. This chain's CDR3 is CSVRTGVEQYF. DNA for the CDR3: TGCAGCGTTCGGACAGGGGTCGAGCAGTACTTC.

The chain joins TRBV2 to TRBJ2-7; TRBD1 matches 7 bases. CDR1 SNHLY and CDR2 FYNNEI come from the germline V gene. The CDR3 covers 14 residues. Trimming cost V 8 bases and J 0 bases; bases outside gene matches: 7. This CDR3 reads CASLLGTASYEQYF. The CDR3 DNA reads TGTGCCAGCCTCCTTGGGACAGCCTCCTACGAGCAGTACTTC.

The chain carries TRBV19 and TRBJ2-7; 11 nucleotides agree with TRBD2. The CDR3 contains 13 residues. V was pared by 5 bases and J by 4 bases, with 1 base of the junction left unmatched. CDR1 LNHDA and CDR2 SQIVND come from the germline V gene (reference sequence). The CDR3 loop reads CASSSSGRYEQYF. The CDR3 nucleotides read TGTGCCAGTAGTTCTAGCGGGAGGTACGAGCAGTACTTC. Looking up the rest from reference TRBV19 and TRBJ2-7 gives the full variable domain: DGGITQSPKYLFRKEGQNVTLSCEQNLNHDAMYWYRQDPGQGLRLIYYSQIVNDFQKGDIAEGYSVSREKKESFPLTVTSAQKNPTAFYLCASSSSGRYEQYFGPGTRLTVT.

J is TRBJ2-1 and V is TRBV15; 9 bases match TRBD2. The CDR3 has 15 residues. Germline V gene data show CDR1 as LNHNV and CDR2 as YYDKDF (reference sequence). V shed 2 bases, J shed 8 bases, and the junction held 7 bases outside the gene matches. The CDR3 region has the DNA TGTGCCACCAGCAGATCCTCCGGACTAGCGTATGAGCAGTTCTTC. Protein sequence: CATSRSSGLAYEQFF.

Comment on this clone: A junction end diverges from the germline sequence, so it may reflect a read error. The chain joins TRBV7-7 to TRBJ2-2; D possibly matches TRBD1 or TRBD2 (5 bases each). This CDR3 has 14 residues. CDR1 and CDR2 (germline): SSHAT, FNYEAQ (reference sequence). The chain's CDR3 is CASSLGTSPGELFF. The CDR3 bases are TGTGCTAGCAGCCTCGGGACCTCTCCCGGGGAGCTGTTTTTT.

In DNA form, the CDR3 reads TGTGCCAGCAGTTTATTCGCTGGGGAGCTGTTTTTT. Translation gives CASSLFAGELFF. The chain links TRBV12-3 or TRBV12-4 to TRBJ2-2; no definite D call. The CDR3 runs to 12 residues. V lost 2 bases, J lost 8 bases, and 6 bases lay in between.

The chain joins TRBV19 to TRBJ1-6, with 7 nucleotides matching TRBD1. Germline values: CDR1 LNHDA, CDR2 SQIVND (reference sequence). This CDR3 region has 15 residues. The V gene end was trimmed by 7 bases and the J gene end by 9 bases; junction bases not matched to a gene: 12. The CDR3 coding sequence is TGTGCCAGTATTATCAACGCCCAGGGGGGTTCACCCCTCCACTTT. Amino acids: CASIINAQGGSPLHF.

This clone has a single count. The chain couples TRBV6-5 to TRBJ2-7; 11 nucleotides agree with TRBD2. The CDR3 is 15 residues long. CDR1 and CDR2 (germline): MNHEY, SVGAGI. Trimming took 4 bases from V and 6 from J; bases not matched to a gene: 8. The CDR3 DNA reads TGTGCCAGCAGTTCCCTTAGCGGGAGGGCCATCGAGCAGTACTTC. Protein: CASSSLSGRAIEQYF.

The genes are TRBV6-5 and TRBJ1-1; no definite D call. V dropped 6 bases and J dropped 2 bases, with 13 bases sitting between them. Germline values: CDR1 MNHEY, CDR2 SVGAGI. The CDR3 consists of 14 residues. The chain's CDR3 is CASRTTLANTEAFF. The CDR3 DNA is TGTGCCAGCAGAACCACACTGGCTAACACTGAAGCTTTCTTT.

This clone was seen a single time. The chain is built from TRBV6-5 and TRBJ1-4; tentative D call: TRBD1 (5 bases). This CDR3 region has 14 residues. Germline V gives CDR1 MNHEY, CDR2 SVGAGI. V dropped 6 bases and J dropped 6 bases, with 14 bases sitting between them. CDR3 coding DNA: TGTGCCAGCAGGTCAGGGACGGTTGATGAAAAACTGTTTTTT. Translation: CASRSGTVDEKLFF.

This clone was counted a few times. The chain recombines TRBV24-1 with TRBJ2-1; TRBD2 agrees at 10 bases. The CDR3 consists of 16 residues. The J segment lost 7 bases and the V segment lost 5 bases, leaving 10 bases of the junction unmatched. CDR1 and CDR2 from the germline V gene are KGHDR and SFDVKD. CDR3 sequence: CATSGSSSGSGNEQFF. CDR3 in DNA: TGTGCCACCAGTGGGTCTTCTAGCGGGAGCGGGAATGAGCAGTTCTTC.

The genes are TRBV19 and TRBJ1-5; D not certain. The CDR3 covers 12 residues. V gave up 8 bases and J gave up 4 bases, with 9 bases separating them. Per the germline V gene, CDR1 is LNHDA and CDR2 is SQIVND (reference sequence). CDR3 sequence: CASSFLNQPQHF. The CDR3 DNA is TGTGCCAGTTCCTTCCTGAATCAGCCCCAGCATTTT.

CDR3 residues: CASSLGQGAVGELFF. CDR3 bases: TGTGCCAGCAGTTTAGGGCAGGGGGCTGTCGGGGAGCTGTTTTTT. The chain couples TRBV28 to TRBJ2-2, with 8 bases matching TRBD1. V was pared by 2 bases and J by 7 bases, with 6 bases of the junction left unmatched. Germline values: CDR1 MDHEN, CDR2 SYDVKM. The length of the CDR3 is 15 residues.

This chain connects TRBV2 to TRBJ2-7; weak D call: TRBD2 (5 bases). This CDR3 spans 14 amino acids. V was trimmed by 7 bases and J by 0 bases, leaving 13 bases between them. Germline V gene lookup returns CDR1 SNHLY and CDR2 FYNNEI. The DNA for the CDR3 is TGTGCCAGCATAAGGGTGGGGAGCTCCTACGAGCAGTACTTC. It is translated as CASIRVGSSYEQYF. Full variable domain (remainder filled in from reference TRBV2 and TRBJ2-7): EPEVTQTPSHQVTQMGQEVILRCVPISNHLYFYWYRQILGQKVEFLVSFYNNEISEKSEIFDDQFSVERPDGSNFTLKIRSTKLEDSAMYFCASIRVGSSYEQYFGPGTRLTVT.

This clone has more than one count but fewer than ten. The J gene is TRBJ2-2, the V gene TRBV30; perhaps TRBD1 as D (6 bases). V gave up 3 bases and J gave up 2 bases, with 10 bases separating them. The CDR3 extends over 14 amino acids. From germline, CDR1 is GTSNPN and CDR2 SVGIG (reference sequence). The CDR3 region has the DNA TGTGCCTGGAGGAAGGACAGAAACACCGGGGAGCTGTTTTTT. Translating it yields CAWRKDRNTGELFF.

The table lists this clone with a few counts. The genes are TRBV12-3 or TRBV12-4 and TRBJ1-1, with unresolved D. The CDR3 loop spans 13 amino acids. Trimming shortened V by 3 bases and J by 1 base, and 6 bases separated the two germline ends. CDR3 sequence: CASSLAENTEAFF. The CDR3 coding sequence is TGTGCCAGCAGTTTGGCAGAGAACACTGAAGCTTTCTTT.

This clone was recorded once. The DNA for the CDR3 is TGTGCCAGCAGTTATGAAGCGGATACAGATACGCAGTATTTT. Amino acid sequence: CASSYEADTDTQYF. V is TRBV28 and J is TRBJ2-3, with a weak D call TRBD2 (5 bases). V lost 4 bases, J lost 3 bases, and 11 bases lay in between. Germline values: CDR1 MDHEN, CDR2 SYDVKM. This CDR3 is 14 amino acids long.

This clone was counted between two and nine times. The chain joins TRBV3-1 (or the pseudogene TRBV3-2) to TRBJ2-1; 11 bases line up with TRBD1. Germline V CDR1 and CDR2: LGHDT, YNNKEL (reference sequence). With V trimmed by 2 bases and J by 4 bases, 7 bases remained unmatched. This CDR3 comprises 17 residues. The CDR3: CASSQLRTGGSYNEQFF. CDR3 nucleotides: TGTGCCAGCAGCCAACTGCGGACAGGGGGCTCTTACAATGAGCAGTTCTTC.

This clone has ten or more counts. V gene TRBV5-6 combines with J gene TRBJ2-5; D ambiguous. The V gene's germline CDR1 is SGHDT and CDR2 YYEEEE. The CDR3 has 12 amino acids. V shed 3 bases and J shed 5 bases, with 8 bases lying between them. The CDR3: CASSWLEETQYF. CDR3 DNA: TGTGCCAGCAGCTGGTTAGAGGAGACCCAGTACTTC.

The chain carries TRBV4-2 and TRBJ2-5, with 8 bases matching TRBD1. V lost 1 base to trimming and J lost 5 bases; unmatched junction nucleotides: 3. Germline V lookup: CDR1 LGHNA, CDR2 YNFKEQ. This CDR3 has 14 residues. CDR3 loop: CASSQGTGYETQYF. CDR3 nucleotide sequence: TGTGCCAGCAGCCAAGGGACAGGGTATGAGACCCAGTACTTC.

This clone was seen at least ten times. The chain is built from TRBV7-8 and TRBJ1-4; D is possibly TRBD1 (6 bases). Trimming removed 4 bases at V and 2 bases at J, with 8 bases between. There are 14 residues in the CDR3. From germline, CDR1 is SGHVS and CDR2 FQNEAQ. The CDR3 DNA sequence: TGTGCCAGCAGCTCAACAGGGACTAATGAAAAACTGTTTTTT. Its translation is CASSSTGTNEKLFF.

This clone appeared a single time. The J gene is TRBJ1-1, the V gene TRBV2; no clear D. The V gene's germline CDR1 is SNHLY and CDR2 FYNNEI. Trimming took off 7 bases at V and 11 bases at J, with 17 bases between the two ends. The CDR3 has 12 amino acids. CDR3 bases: TGTGCCAGCATAAGCCAGACCCCTAGGGCTTTCTTT. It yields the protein CASISQTPRAFF.

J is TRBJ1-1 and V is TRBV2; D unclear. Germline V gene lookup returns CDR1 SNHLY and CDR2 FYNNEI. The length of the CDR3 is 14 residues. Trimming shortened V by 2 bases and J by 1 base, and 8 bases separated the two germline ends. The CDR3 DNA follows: TGTGCCAGCAGTGAATTTATGGCGAACACTGAAGCTTTCTTT. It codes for CASSEFMANTEAFF.

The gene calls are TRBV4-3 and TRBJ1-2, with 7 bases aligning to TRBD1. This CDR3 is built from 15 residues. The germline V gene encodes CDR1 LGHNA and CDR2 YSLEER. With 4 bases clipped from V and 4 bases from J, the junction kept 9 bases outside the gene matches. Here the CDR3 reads CASSPGGGQGYGYTF. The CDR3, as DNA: TGCGCCAGCAGCCCAGGGGGGGGACAAGGCTATGGCTACACCTTC.

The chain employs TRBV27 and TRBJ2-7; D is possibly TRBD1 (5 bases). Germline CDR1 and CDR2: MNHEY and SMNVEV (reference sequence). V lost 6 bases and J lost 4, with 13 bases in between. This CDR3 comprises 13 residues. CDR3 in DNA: TGTGCCAGCAGACAGGCAGGGTTATACGAGCAGTACTTC. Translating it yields CASRQAGLYEQYF.